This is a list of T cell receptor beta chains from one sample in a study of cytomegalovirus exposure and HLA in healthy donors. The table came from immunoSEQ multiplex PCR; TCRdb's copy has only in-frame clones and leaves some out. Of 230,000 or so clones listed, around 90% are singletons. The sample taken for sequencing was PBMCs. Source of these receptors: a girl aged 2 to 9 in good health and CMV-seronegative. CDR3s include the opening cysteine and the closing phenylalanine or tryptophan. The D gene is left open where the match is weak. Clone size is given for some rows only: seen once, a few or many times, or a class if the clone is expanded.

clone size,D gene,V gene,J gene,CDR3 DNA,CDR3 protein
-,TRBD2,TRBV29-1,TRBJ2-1,TGCAGCGTTGAAGGGGCGGGGGGCCGATACAATGAGCAGTTCTTC,CSVEGAGGRYNEQFF
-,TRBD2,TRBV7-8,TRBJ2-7,TGTGCCAGCAGCTCCTTGGGAGGGAGTCGGTACGAGCAGTACTTC,CASSSLGGSRYEQYF
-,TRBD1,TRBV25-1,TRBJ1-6,TGTGCCAGCAGTGCCGGGGCCGGGACAGGGGTTTCACCCCTCCACTTT,CASSAGAGTGVSPLHF
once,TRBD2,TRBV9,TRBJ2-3,TGTGCCAGCAGCGTAGACGTAGCGGGGGGCACAGATACGCAGTATTTT,CASSVDVAGGTDTQYF
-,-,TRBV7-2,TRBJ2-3,TGTGCCAGCAGCTTAGACCCCGGGCTAGCCGGTACGCAGTATTTT,CASSLDPGLAGTQYF
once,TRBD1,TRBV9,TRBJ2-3,TGTGCCAGCAGCGTAGCGGGACAGGTCTCAGATACGCAGTATTTT,CASSVAGQVSDTQYF
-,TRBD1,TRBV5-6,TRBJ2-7,TGTGCCAGCAGCTTGGGACAGGGGGGTCAGCAGTACTTC,CASSLGQGGQQYF
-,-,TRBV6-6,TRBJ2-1,TGTGCCAGCAGTTCGGTCGCGGGCATCAATGAGCAGTTCTTC,CASSSVAGINEQFF
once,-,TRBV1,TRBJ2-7,TGCACCAGCAGCCAAGATGGTGGGAGGGCCGACGAGCAGTACTTC,CTSSQDGGRADEQYF
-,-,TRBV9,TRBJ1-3,TGTGCCAGCAGCGCGACAATTCTCCTACAGGGTGGAAACACCATATATTTT,CASSATILLQGGNTIYF
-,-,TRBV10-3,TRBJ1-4,TGTGCCATCAGTGAGGGAGCGCGGGAAAAACTGTTTTTT,CAISEGAREKLFF
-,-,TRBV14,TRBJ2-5,TGTGCCAGCAGCCAAGGACCGGGGTGGGCGACCCAGTACTTC,CASSQGPGWATQYF
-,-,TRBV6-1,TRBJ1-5,TGTGCCAGCAGACCCGACAGTTATAGCAATCAGCCCCAGCATTTT,CASRPDSYSNQPQHF
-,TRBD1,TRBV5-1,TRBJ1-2,TGCGCCAGCAGCCCCTCCGGGACAGTGGCGTCGGTCTACACCTTC,CASSPSGTVASVYTF
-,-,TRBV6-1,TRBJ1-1,TGTGCCAGCACCCCGACAGTGAACACTGAAGCTTTCTTT,CASTPTVNTEAFF
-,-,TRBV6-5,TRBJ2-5,TGTGCCAGCAGTTACACTGGACAGGAGACCCAGTACTTC,CASSYTGQETQYF
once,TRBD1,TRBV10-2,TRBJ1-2,TGCGCCAGCAGTAAAGGGACAGGGGAAGGCTACACCTTC,CASSKGTGEGYTF
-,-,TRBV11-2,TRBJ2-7,TGTGCCAGCAGCTTGGAGGGGAGGAGGGTTGGGGAGCAGTACTTC,CASSLEGRRVGEQYF
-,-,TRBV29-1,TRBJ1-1,TGCAGCGTAAAGTTACAGGGAAACACTGAAGCTTTCTTT,CSVKLQGNTEAFF
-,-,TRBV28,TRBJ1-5,TGTGCCAGCAGTCCAGGCAATCAGCCCCAGCATTTT,CASSPGNQPQHF
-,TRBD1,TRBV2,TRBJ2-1,TGTGCCAGCAGCGAACTGGGACAGGAATACAATGAGCAGTTCTTC,CASSELGQEYNEQFF
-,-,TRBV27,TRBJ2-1,TGTGCCAGCAGTTTAGGCGGGCCCTTCGGCTATGAGCAGTTCTTC,CASSLGGPFGYEQFF
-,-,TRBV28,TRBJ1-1,TGTGCCAGCAGTCCCAGGGACAAGAACACTGAAGCTTTCTTT,CASSPRDKNTEAFF